This entry features one TCR beta chain sequence. Its specificity is not known. Trimming took 2 bases from V and 3 from J; bases not matched to a gene: 6. The CDR3 is made up of 15 amino acids. Germline CDR1 reads SGHTA; CDR2 reads FQGNSA. The PCR contained 60 Vbeta and 13 Jbeta primers. Libraries were prepared by immunoSEQ multiplex PCR; TCRdb keeps only in-frame clonotypes and omits some of them. This sample has 150,000 to 200,000 clones; 83% occur once, and the top ten carry over 4%. The data derive from a study of cytomegalovirus exposure and HLA in healthy donors. Study outcomes and limitations: The study flagged about 150 TCR beta chains as cytomegalovirus-associated. 87-base-pair reads could not separate some V segments, including TRBV6-2 and TRBV6-3. Fewer than 20,000 TCR beta sequences were associated with HLA alleles at 0.05 false discovery rate in a later analysis.

This receptor was obtained from a man aged 45-65 years in good health and CMV-seropositive. The rearrangement uses TRBV7-2 and TRBJ2-7, with 8 bases aligning to TRBD1. The material sequenced was PBMCs. The CDR3 reads CASSLTRQGNYEQYF. The CDR3 region has the DNA TGTGCCAGCAGCTTAACCCGACAGGGGAACTACGAGCAGTACTTC. Supplemented by reference TRBV7-2 and TRBJ2-7, the full variable domain reads GAGVSQSPSNKVTEKGKDVELRCDPISGHTALYWYRQSLGQGLEFLIYFQGNSAPDKSGLPSDRFSAERTGGSVSTLTIQRTQQEDSAVYLCASSLTRQGNYEQYFGPGTRLTVT.